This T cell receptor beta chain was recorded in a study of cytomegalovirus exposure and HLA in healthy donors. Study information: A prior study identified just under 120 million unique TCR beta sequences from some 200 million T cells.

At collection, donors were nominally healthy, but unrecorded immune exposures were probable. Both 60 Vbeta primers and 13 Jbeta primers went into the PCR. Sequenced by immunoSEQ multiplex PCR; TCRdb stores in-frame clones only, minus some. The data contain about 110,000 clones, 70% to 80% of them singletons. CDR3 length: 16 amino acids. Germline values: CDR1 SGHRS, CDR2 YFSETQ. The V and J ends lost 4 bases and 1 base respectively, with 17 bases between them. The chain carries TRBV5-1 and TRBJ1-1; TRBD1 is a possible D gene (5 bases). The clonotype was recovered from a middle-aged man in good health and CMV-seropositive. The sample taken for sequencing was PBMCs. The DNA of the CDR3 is TGCGCCAGCAGCATCACGGGGGGGGGAGGGAACACTGAAGCTTTCTTT. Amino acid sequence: CASSITGGGGNTEAFF.